Sequencing of this T cell receptor beta chain was carried out in a study of response to subunit inactivated influenza vaccine. The germline gives CDR1 LGHNA, CDR2 YSLEER. This CDR3 is 18 amino acids long. TCRdb reprocessed the RT-PCR reads via MiXCR and lists one record per CDR3 protein. The sample contains about 180,000 distinct CDR3 sequences, nearly 9.5% of which appear only once. Findings of the study overall: Few additional T cells are recruited per seasonal influenza vaccination, authors suggested.

In the case of this clonotype: Its antigen is not known. A much more abundant neighbour one base away suggests this may be a read error.

The sequence was collected from a man aged 50 or older who received an inactivated influenza vaccine. This chain joins TRBV4-3 and TRBJ2-1, with 11 bases lining up with TRBD2. The specimen comprised non-naive T cells sorted from PBMCs, sampled on the day of vaccination. The CDR3 here is CDSSQVLAGGSLYNEQFF. The CDR3 coding sequence is TGCGACAGCAGCCAGGTCCTAGCGGGGGGATCCTTATACAATGAGCAGTTCTTC.